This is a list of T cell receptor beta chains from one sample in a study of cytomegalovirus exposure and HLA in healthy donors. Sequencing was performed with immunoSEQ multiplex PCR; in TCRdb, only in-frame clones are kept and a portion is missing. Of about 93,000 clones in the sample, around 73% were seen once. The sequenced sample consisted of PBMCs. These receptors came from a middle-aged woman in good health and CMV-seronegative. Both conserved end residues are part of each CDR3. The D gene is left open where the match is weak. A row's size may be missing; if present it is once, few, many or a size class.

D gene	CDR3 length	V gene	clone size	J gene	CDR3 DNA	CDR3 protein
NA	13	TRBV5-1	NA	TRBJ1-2	TGCGCCAGCAGCTTGGGTCGGGGAGCCGACTACACCTTC	CASSLGRGADYTF
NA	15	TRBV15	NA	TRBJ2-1	TGTGCCACCAGCAGAGATTTCGCAGGGGACAATGAGCAGTTCTTC	CATSRDFAGDNEQFF
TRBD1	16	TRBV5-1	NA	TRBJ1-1	TGCGCCAGCAGGTCTCGCGGAGGGGGCCAAAACACTGAAGCTTTCTTT	CASRSRGGGQNTEAFF
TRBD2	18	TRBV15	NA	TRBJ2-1	TGTGCCACCAGCAGGCCTAACCCTAGCGGGAGATTACACAATGAGCAGTTCTTC	CATSRPNPSGRLHNEQFF
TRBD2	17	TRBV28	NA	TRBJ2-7	TGTGCCAGCACCCGGACTAGCGGGAGGCCCGTAACTAACGAGCAGTACTTC	CASTRTSGRPVTNEQYF
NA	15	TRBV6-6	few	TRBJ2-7	TGTGCCAGCAGAGCCCCCGGGACACCTTCCTACGAGCAGTACTTC	CASRAPGTPSYEQYF
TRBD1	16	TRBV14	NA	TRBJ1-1	TGTGCCAGCAGCCAGTACACCGGGACAGGGGGCACTGAAGCTTTCTTT	CASSQYTGTGGTEAFF
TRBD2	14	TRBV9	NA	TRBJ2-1	TGTGCCAGCAGTGTTAGCGGGAGATACCATGAGCAGTTCTTC	CASSVSGRYHEQFF
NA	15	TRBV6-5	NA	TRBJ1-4	TGTGCCAGCAGTTACTCTGCACCGGGACTAGAAAAACTGTTTTTT	CASSYSAPGLEKLFF
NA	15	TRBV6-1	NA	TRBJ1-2	TGTGCCAGCAGTGAATTAACAGGTCCCAACTATGGCTACACCTTC	CASSELTGPNYGYTF
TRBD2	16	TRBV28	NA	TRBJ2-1	TGTGCCAGCAGTTTTTATCGAATAGCGGGGTACAATGAGCAGTTCTTC	CASSFYRIAGYNEQFF
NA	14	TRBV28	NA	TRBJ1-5	TGTGCCAGCAGTTTAATGGCCGGCAATCAGCCCCAGCATTTT	CASSLMAGNQPQHF
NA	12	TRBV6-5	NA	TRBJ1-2	TGTGCCAGTCTTACAGGAAACTATGGCTACACCTTC	CASLTGNYGYTF
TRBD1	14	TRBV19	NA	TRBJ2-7	TGTGCCAGTAGCTGGACAGGGGGCTCCTACGAGCAGTACTTC	CASSWTGGSYEQYF
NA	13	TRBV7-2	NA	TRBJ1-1	TGTGCCAGCAGCTCCCCATGGAACACTGAAGCTTTCTTT	CASSSPWNTEAFF
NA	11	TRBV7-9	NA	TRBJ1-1	TGTGCCAGCAGCTTAGACGGAGGCGCTTTCTTT	CASSLDGGAFF
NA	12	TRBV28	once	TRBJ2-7	TGTGCCAGCAGACTGACAGAGTACGAGCAGTACTTC	CASRLTEYEQYF
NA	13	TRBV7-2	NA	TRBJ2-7	TGTGCCAGCAGCTTATACTTCTCCTACGAGCAGTACTTC	CASSLYFSYEQYF
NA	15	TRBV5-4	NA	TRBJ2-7	TGTGCCAGCAGCTTGGGACGAGGAAGCTCCTACGAGCAGTACTTC	CASSLGRGSSYEQYF
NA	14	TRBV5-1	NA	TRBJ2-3	TGCGCCAGCAGGGCTGAGGTCCGCACAGATACGCAGTATTTT	CASRAEVRTDTQYF
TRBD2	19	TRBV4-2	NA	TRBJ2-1	TGTGCCAGCAGCGGGAGTCGGGCGGGAGGGCTAAACTCCTACAATGAGCAGTTCTTC	CASSGSRAGGLNSYNEQFF
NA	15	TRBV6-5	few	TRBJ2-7	TGTGCCAGCAGTTACTCGTGGGGGGTGGACTACGAGCAGTACTTC	CASSYSWGVDYEQYF
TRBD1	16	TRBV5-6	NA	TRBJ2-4	TGTGCCAGCAGCCGCCGGACAGGAATAGCCAAAAACATTCAGTACTTC	CASSRRTGIAKNIQYF
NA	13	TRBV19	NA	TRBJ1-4	TGTGCCACCCAGGGCCTACAGGCTGAAAAACTGTTTTTT	CATQGLQAEKLFF
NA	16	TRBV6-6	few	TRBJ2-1	TGTGCCAGCACGGGAGAGGGGGCTCGACCTTCCCAAGAGCAGTTCTTC	CASTGEGARPSQEQFF
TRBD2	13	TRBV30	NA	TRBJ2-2	TGTGCCTGGACTAGCGGGAGTTACGGGGAGCTGTTTTTT	CAWTSGSYGELFF
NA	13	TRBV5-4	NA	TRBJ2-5	TGTGCCAGCAGCTTGCGTGACCAAGAGACCCAGTACTTC	CASSLRDQETQYF
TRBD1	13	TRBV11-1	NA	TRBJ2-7	TGTGCCAGCAGCTCGGACAGGGGTAATGAGCAGTACTTC	CASSSDRGNEQYF
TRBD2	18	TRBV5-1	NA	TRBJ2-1	TGCGCCAGCAGCTCCCCGACTAGCGGGAGTAGCTCCTACAATGAGCAGTTCTTC	CASSSPTSGSSSYNEQFF
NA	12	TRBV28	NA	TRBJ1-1	TGTGCCAGCAGGATCGGGGCGGGAGAAGCTTTCTTT	CASRIGAGEAFF
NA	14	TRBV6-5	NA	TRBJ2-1	TGTGCCAGCAGTTCACCGGGACACAACAATGAGCAGTTCTTC	CASSSPGHNNEQFF